A selection of T cell receptor beta chains follows, all from one sample in a study of early T cells in non-severe SARS-CoV-2 infection. A single record per CDR3 protein comes from TCRdb applying MiXCR to the 5' RACE reads. The sample yields about 80,000 distinct CDR3 sequences, 12% seen once. This sample comprised whole blood, obtained at baseline. The origin of the receptors is an adult who was a healthcare worker with PCR-confirmed SARS-CoV-2 infection or an uninfected control (not recorded which). The donor label of this sample is uncertain. CDR3s include the opening cysteine and the closing phenylalanine or tryptophan. D genes are given only for firm matches. The size field is filled for only some rows; it gives once, few, many or a size class.

many | TRBJ1-2 | TRBV6-5 | - | CASSYNSGGYGYTF | TGTGCCAGCAGTTATAACTCCGGGGGCTATGGCTACACCTTC
- | TRBJ2-1 | TRBV7-2 | - | CASSLERWQFF | TGTGCCAGCAGCTTAGAACGTTGGCAGTTCTTC
many | TRBJ1-1 | TRBV24-1 | - | CATSDLQHSSPPQMPFF | TGTGCCACCAGTGATTTGCAACACTCCTCTCCACCACAAATGCCTTTCTTT
few | TRBJ2-4 | TRBV2 | - | CASNRDIDIQYF | TGTGCCAGCAACAGGGATATAGACATTCAGTACTTC
- | TRBJ1-5 | TRBV19 | TRBD1 | CASSIARTGRSNQPQHF | TGTGCCAGTAGTATAGCCCGGACAGGGAGAAGCAATCAGCCCCAGCATTTT
many | TRBJ1-1 | TRBV29-1 | - | CSVSPTLMGMNTEAFF | TGCAGCGTTAGCCCGACCCTTATGGGGATGAACACTGAAGCTTTCTTT
few | TRBJ2-1 | TRBV29-1 | TRBD2 | CSLLAGVGNEQFF | TGCAGCCTTTTAGCGGGAGTGGGGAATGAGCAGTTCTTC
many | TRBJ1-5 | TRBV6-6 | - | CASSYEGQTQHF | TGTGCCAGCAGTTACGAGGGCCAGACCCAGCATTTT
- | TRBJ1-1 | TRBV5-6 | - | CASSLERRRTEAFF | TGTGCCAGCAGCTTGGAGCGGCGGAGAACTGAAGCTTTCTTT
- | TRBJ2-4 | TRBV7-6 | TRBD2 | CASSLKRGGPLSTHIQYF | TGTGCCAGCAGCCTCAAGCGGGGGGGGCCACTTTCGACTCACATTCAGTACTTC
once | TRBJ1-1 | TRBV27 | TRBD1 | CASSPRQGTTEAFF | TGTGCCAGCAGTCCACGACAGGGAACCACTGAAGCTTTCTTT
many | TRBJ1-4 | TRBV25-1 | - | CASSEWDRLNEKLFF | TGTGCCAGCAGTGAATGGGACCGACTTAATGAAAAACTGTTTTTT
- | TRBJ2-1 | TRBV12-3/TRBV12-4 | TRBD2 | CATHGGDYNEQFF | TGTGCCACACACGGGGGGGACTACAATGAGCAGTTCTTC
- | TRBJ2-1 | TRBV7-2 | - | CASSDDPAWEQFF | TGTGCCAGCAGTGACGACCCCGCGTGGGAGCAGTTCTTC